The 11 T cell receptor beta chains below were found in one sample sequenced in a study of beta chain features in type 1 diabetes. Points from the study as a whole: Across all four CD4+ subsets, people with type 1 diabetes showed modestly shorter TCRB CDR3s.

The isolated RNA, all of it, was reverse transcribed, so expressed TCRB transcripts were what got sequenced. The protocol was immunoSEQ multiplex PCR, while the TCRdb copy is restricted to in-frame clones and leaves out a portion. Of under 300,000 clones listed, under 20% are singletons. The antigens these receptors bind are not known. The sequenced material came from naive CD4+ T cells from blood. The receptors come from a man aged 30-40 years with type 1 diabetes.

This clone was observed a few times. This sequence joins TRBV7-9 and TRBJ2-1; D gene uncertain. This CDR3 contains 11 residues. V gave up 6 bases and J gave up 5 bases, with 5 bases separating them. Germline V lookup: CDR1 SEHNR, CDR2 FQNEAQ (reference sequence). As DNA, the CDR3 is TGTGCCAGCAGAACGGACAATGAGCAGTTCTTC. This encodes CASRTDNEQFF.

The gene calls are TRBV27 and TRBJ2-7; 7 nucleotides match TRBD1. V gave up 6 bases and J gave up 5 bases; unmatched junction bases: 4. The germline gives CDR1 MNHEY, CDR2 SMNVEV (reference sequence). This CDR3 contains 12 residues. CDR3 bases: TGTGCCAGCAGGGACAGGAGGAACGAGCAGTACTTC. Amino acid sequence: CASRDRRNEQYF.

The rearrangement links TRBV5-1 to TRBJ2-5; 7 bases fit TRBD1. With 4 bases clipped from V and 5 bases from J, the junction kept 8 bases outside the gene matches. The CDR3 spans 14 residues. The germline gives CDR1 SGHRS, CDR2 YFSETQ. The CDR3 bases are TGCGCCAGCAGCCTGGGGACAGTGGTTGAGACCCAGTACTTC. It yields the protein CASSLGTVVETQYF.

The chain employs TRBV6-6 and TRBJ2-7; D is possibly TRBD1 (5 bases). V lost 8 bases, J lost 2 bases, and 16 bases lay in between. There are 14 residues in the CDR3. Looked up from germline, CDR1 is MNHNY and CDR2 is SVGAGI (reference sequence). The CDR3 bases are TGTGCCAGCGGCCCCAGGGATCCAACCTACGAGCAGTACTTC. Protein sequence: CASGPRDPTYEQYF.

The sample holds a few counts of this clone. The chain employs TRBV30 and TRBJ1-2; TRBD1 is a possible D gene (5 bases). The CDR3 covers 13 residues. Per germline, CDR1 GTSNPN and CDR2 SVGIG (reference sequence). Trimming stripped 2 bases from V and 5 bases from J, with 12 bases between. The CDR3 spells CAWSQVEGYGYTF. CDR3 bases: TGTGCCTGGAGTCAGGTAGAGGGGTATGGCTACACCTTC.

This clone was recorded a few times. The rearrangement links TRBV21-1 to TRBJ2-1; whether TRBD2, the table's D call, matches the DNA was not checked. TRBV21-1 is recorded as a pseudogene. CDR3 length: 16 residues. CDR3 nucleotide sequence: TGTGCCAGCAGCAAAATGTGGAGCGGGAGATACAATGAGCAGTTCTTC. Amino acids: CASSKMWSGRYNEQFF.

A few counts support this clone. The J gene is TRBJ2-2, the V gene TRBV28; D remains ambiguous. The CDR3 consists of 15 residues. The V end was cut by 1 base, the J end by 4 bases, with 10 bases between. CDR1 is MDHEN, CDR2 SYDVKM, per germline. The CDR3 DNA sequence: TGTGCCAGCAGTTTATCCGTTCGACTCACCGGGGAGCTGTTTTTT. Its translation: CASSLSVRLTGELFF.

The chain employs TRBV28 and TRBJ2-6; no firm D call. Germline values: CDR1 MDHEN, CDR2 SYDVKM. With 5 bases removed from V and 0 bases from J, the gap between germline ends came to 11 bases. The CDR3 extends over 16 amino acids. The chain's CDR3 is CASSPEAFSGANVLTF. As DNA, the CDR3 is TGTGCCAGCAGTCCCGAGGCATTCTCTGGGGCCAACGTCCTGACTTTC.

This clone is categorized as medium-sized. The chain joins TRBV28 to TRBJ2-3; TRBD1 aligns across 9 bases. Germline values: CDR1 MDHEN, CDR2 SYDVKM. The CDR3 length is 15 residues. Trimming cost V 11 bases and J 6 bases; bases outside gene matches: 15. CDR3 in amino acids: CASRDRVVPVDTQYF. The CDR3 region has the DNA TGTGCCTCCCGGGACAGGGTAGTTCCGGTGGATACGCAGTATTTT. Looking up the rest from reference TRBV28 and TRBJ2-3 gives the full variable domain: DVKVTQSSRYLVKRTGEKVFLECVQDMDHENMFWYRQDPGLGLRLIYFSYDVKMKEKGDIPEGYSVSREKKERFSLILESASTNQTSMYLCASRDRVVPVDTQYFGPGTRLTVL.

The chain employs TRBV14 and TRBJ1-2; 7 bases match TRBD1. J lost 5 bases, V lost 5 bases, and 11 bases had no gene match. There are 15 residues in the CDR3. Germline V gene sequence: CDR1 SGHDN, CDR2 FVKESK. The CDR3 nucleotides read TGTGCCAGCAGCTTACGACGGGACAGTTTATATGGCTACACCTTC. Translating it yields CASSLRRDSLYGYTF. Full variable domain (remainder filled in from reference TRBV14 and TRBJ1-2): EAGVTQFPSHSVIEKGQTVTLRCDPISGHDNLYWYRRVMGKEIKFLLHFVKESKQDESGMPNNRFLAERTGGTYSTLKVQPAELEDSGVYFCASSLRRDSLYGYTFGSGTRLTVV.

The chain joins TRBV30 to TRBJ2-3; D may be TRBD2 (6 bases). Deletions cut 0 bases from V and 1 base from J, with 11 bases between. CDR1 is GTSNPN and CDR2 is SVGIG in the germline V gene (reference sequence). CDR3 size: 15 residues. DNA of the CDR3: TGTGCCTGGAGTGTCGGAGGGAGAGGCACAGATACGCAGTATTTT. This encodes CAWSVGGRGTDTQYF.